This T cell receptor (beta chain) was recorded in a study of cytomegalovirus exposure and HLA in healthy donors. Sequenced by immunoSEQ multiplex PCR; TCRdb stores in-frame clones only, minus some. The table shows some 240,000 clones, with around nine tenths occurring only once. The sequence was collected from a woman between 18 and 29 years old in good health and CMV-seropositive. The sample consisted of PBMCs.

The CDR3 here is CASSKNRDMRKLFF. As DNA, the CDR3 is TGTGCCAGCAGTAAGAACAGGGATATGCGAAAACTGTTTTTT. The chain couples TRBV6-5 to TRBJ1-4, with a weak D call TRBD1 (6 bases). The CDR3 extends over 14 amino acids. V lost 5 bases and J 10 bases, leaving 17 bases between the germline ends. Germline V lookup: CDR1 MNHEY, CDR2 SVGAGI.